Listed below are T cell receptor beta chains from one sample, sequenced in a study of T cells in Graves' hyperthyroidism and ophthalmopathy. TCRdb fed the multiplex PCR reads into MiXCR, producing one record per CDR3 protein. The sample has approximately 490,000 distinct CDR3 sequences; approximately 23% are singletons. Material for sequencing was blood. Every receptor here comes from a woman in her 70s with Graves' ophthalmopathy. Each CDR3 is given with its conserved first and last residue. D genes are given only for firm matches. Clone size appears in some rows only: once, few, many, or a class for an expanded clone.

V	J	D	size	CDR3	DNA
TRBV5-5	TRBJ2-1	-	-	CASSRSGIPTGVNEQFF	TGTGCCAGCAGCCGATCTGGGATACCGACTGGTGTCAATGAGCAGTTCTTC
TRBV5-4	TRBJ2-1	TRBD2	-	CASSPGTSGTHEQFF	TGTGCCAGCAGCCCCGGGACTAGCGGGACTCATGAGCAGTTCTTC
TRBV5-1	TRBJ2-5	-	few	CASSLQGGGGTQYF	TGCGCCAGCAGCTTACAGGGAGGCGGGGGGACCCAGTACTTC
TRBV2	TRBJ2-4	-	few	CASSPQGAATSDIQYF	TGTGCCAGCAGTCCCCAAGGGGCGGCCACCTCGGACATTCAGTACTTC
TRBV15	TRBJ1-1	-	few	CATSRRGSEAFF	TGTGCCACCAGCAGGCGGGGGTCTGAAGCTTTCTTT
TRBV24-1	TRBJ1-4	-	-	CATSAGPINEKLFF	TGTGCCACCAGTGCAGGACCGATTAATGAAAAACTGTTTTTT
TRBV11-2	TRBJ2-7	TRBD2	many	CASRHGLAYEQYF	TGTGCCAGCAGACACGGACTAGCGTACGAGCAGTACTTC
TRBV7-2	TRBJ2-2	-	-	CASSASVAALGGELFF	TGTGCCAGCAGCGCGTCGGTGGCGGCCCTGGGGGGGGAGCTGTTTTTT
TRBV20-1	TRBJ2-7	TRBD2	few	CSARGTSGLAGGSEQYF	TGCAGTGCTAGAGGCACGAGCGGACTAGCGGGAGGGAGCGAGCAGTACTTC
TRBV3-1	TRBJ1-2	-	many	CASSQAVLGGYTF	TGTGCCAGCAGCCAAGCTGTGCTTGGTGGCTACACCTTC
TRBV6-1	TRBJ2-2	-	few	CASMKLGGTATGELFF	TGTGCCAGCATGAAGTTGGGTGGGACTGCGACCGGGGAGCTGTTTTTT
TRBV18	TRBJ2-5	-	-	CASSLDKKETQYF	TGTGCCAGCTCACTGGACAAGAAAGAGACCCAGTACTTC
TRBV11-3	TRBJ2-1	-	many	CASSLRLGGEQFF	TGTGCCAGCAGCTTAAGACTCGGCGGTGAGCAGTTCTTC
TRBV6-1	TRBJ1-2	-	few	CASSEFHPPAPGGYTF	TGTGCCAGCAGTGAATTTCACCCCCCAGCCCCGGGAGGCTACACCTTC
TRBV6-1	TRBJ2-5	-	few	CASRGASPTQYF	TGTGCCAGCAGAGGCGCGTCACCGACCCAGTACTTC
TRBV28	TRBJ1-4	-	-	CASSEGEGSEKLFF	TGTGCCAGCAGTGAAGGGGAGGGAAGTGAAAAACTGTTTTTT
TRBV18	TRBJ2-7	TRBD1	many	CASSPRTGSEQYF	TGTGCCAGCTCACCCAGGACAGGGTCCGAGCAGTACTTC
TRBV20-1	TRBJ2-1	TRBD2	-	CSANPSGRFHNEQFF	TGCAGTGCTAACCCCAGCGGGAGGTTCCACAATGAGCAGTTCTTC
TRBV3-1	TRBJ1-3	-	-	CASSQDARPGNTIYF	TGTGCCAGCAGCCAAGACGCCCGCCCTGGAAACACCATATATTTT
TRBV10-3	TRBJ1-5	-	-	CAITSDGNQPQHF	TGTGCCATCACTTCGGACGGGAATCAGCCCCAGCATTTT
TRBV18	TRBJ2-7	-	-	CASSPAGLDEQYF	TGTGCCAGCTCACCGGCGGGGCTGGACGAGCAGTACTTC
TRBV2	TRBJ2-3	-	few	CASSAEGAADTQYF	TGTGCCAGCAGTGCCGAGGGAGCCGCAGATACGCAGTATTTT
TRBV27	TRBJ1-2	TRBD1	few	CASSLRGDRARYGYTF	TGTGCCAGCAGCCTGAGGGGGGACAGGGCCCGATATGGCTACACCTTC
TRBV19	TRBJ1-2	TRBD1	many	CASTQGDRSYYGYTF	TGTGCCAGTACCCAGGGGGACAGGAGTTATTATGGCTACACCTTC
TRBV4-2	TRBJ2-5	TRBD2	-	CASSRGLAGGIQETQYF	TGTGCCAGCAGCCGGGGGCTAGCGGGAGGGATCCAAGAGACCCAGTACTTC
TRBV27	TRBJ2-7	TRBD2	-	CASKSLAGVYEQYF	TGTGCCAGCAAGAGCCTAGCGGGAGTGTACGAGCAGTACTTC
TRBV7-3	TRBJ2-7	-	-	CASSLTGADFNEQYF	TGTGCCAGCAGCTTAACAGGGGCAGATTTCAACGAGCAGTACTTC
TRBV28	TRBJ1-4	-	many	CASSLASATNEKLFF	TGTGCCAGCAGCCTAGCATCCGCAACTAATGAAAAACTGTTTTTT
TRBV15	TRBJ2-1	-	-	CATSRRRSSYNEQFF	TGTGCCACCAGCAGACGACGGAGCTCCTACAATGAGCAGTTCTTC
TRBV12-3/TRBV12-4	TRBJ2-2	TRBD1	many	CASRDVGGTGHSGELFF	TGTGCCAGCAGGGATGTCGGCGGGACAGGGCACTCCGGGGAGCTGTTTTTT
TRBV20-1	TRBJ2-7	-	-	CSASGSLRGSYEQYF	TGCAGTGCTAGTGGCTCGCTCAGAGGGTCCTACGAGCAGTACTTC
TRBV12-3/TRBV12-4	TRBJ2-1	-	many	CASSLLAASSYNEQFF	TGTGCCAGCAGTTTATTAGCGGCCAGCTCCTACAATGAGCAGTTCTTC
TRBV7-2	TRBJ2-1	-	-	CASSLGVGGDYNEQFF	TGTGCCAGCAGCTTAGGGGTCGGGGGTGACTACAATGAGCAGTTCTTC
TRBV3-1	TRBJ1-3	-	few	CASSQYGANTIYF	TGTGCCAGCAGCCAATACGGGGCGAACACCATATATTTT
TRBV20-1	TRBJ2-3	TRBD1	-	CSAWGQAPDTQYF	TGCAGTGCCTGGGGACAGGCCCCAGATACGCAGTATTTT
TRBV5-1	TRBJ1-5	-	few	CASSLGAASNQPQHF	TGCGCCAGCAGCTTGGGGGCGGCGAGCAATCAGCCCCAGCATTTT
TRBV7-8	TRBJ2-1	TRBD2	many	CASSLVSGGTYSYNEQFF	TGTGCCAGCAGCTTAGTTAGCGGGGGAACCTACTCCTACAATGAGCAGTTCTTC
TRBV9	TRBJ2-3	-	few	CASSTQARSTDTQYF	TGTGCCAGCAGCACACAGGCCCGTAGCACAGATACGCAGTATTTT
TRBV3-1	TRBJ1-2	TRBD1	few	CASSQEGTGGGGYTF	TGTGCCAGCAGCCAGGAAGGGACAGGGGGCGGGGGCTACACCTTC
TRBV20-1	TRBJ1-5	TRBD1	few	CSASGTGVQPQHF	TGCAGTGCTAGCGGGACAGGGGTTCAGCCCCAGCATTTT
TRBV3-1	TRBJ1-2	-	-	CASSQGQVPSYGYTF	TGTGCCAGCAGCCAAGGGCAGGTCCCCTCATATGGCTACACCTTC
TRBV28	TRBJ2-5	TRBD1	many	CASSSGTEETQYF	TGTGCCAGCAGCTCCGGGACAGAAGAGACCCAGTACTTC
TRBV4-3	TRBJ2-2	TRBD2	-	CASSQEGASGSGELFF	TGCGCCAGCAGCCAAGAAGGGGCTAGCGGGAGTGGGGAGCTGTTTTTT
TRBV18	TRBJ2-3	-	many	CASSSGGRSDTQYF	TGTGCCAGCTCATCCGGGGGTAGGTCGGATACGCAGTATTTT
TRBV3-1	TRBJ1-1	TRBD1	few	CASSQASGGRRTEAFF	TGTGCCAGCAGCCAAGCGTCAGGGGGACGGCGAACTGAAGCTTTCTTT
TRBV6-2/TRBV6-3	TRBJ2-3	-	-	CASSNIRDGYTDTQYF	TGTGCCAGCAGTAATATCCGGGACGGCTACACAGATACGCAGTATTTT
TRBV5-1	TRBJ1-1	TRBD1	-	CASKGQGANTEAFF	TGCGCCAGCAAAGGACAGGGGGCGAACACTGAAGCTTTCTTT
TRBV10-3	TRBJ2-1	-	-	CAIGDWGMGNEQFF	TGTGCCATCGGTGATTGGGGAATGGGGAATGAGCAGTTCTTC